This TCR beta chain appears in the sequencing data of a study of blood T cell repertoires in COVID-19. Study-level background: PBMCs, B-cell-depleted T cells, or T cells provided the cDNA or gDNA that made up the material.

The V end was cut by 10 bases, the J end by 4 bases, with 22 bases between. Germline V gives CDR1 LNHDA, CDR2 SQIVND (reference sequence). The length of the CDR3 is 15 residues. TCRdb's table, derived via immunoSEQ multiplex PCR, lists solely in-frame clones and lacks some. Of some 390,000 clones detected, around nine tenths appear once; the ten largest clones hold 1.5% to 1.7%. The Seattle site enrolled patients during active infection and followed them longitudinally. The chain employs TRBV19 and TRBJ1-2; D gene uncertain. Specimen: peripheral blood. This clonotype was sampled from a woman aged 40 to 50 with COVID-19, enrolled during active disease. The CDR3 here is CATLRRIGLVYGYTF. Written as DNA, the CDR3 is TGTGCCACCCTACGGCGGATAGGCCTCGTCTATGGCTACACCTTC. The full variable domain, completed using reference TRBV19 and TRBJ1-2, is DGGITQSPKYLFRKEGQNVTLSCEQNLNHDAMYWYRQDPGQGLRLIYYSQIVNDFQKGDIAEGYSVSREKKESFPLTVTSAQKNPTAFYLCATLRRIGLVYGYTFGSGTRLTVV.